The clone carrying this T cell receptor beta chain occurred a few times. What it recognizes is unknown. The data stem from a study of shared clonotypes between healthy human individuals. About the research overall: Plates per donor: three CD4 naive, three CD4 memory, two CD8 naive, one CD8 memory. Study findings and constraints: Estimated clonotype richness was generally higher in naive than memory subsets. It was expected that sequencing depth would affect clonotype sharing among donors.

Terminally differentiated effector memory CD45RA+ cells were excluded by CCR7 positive selection of CD45RO-negative cells. The method was immunoSEQ multiplex PCR; TCRdb's version includes in-frame clones alone and lacks a portion of them. The sample lists about 600,000 clones, nearly 97% occurring once. Germline-derived CDR1 and CDR2 are SGHNT and YYREEE (reference sequence). J gave up 5 bases and V 7 bases, and 4 bases lay outside the gene matches. The CDR3 runs 13 residues. Sequenced material: naive CD8+ T cells sorted from blood. This TCR derives from a woman aged 25-40 years in good health. The gene calls are TRBV5-4 and TRBJ2-1; TRBD1 matches at 9 bases. The CDR3 region has the DNA TGTGCCAGCCTCGGGACAGGGCACAATGAGCAGTTCTTC. It yields the protein CASLGTGHNEQFF.